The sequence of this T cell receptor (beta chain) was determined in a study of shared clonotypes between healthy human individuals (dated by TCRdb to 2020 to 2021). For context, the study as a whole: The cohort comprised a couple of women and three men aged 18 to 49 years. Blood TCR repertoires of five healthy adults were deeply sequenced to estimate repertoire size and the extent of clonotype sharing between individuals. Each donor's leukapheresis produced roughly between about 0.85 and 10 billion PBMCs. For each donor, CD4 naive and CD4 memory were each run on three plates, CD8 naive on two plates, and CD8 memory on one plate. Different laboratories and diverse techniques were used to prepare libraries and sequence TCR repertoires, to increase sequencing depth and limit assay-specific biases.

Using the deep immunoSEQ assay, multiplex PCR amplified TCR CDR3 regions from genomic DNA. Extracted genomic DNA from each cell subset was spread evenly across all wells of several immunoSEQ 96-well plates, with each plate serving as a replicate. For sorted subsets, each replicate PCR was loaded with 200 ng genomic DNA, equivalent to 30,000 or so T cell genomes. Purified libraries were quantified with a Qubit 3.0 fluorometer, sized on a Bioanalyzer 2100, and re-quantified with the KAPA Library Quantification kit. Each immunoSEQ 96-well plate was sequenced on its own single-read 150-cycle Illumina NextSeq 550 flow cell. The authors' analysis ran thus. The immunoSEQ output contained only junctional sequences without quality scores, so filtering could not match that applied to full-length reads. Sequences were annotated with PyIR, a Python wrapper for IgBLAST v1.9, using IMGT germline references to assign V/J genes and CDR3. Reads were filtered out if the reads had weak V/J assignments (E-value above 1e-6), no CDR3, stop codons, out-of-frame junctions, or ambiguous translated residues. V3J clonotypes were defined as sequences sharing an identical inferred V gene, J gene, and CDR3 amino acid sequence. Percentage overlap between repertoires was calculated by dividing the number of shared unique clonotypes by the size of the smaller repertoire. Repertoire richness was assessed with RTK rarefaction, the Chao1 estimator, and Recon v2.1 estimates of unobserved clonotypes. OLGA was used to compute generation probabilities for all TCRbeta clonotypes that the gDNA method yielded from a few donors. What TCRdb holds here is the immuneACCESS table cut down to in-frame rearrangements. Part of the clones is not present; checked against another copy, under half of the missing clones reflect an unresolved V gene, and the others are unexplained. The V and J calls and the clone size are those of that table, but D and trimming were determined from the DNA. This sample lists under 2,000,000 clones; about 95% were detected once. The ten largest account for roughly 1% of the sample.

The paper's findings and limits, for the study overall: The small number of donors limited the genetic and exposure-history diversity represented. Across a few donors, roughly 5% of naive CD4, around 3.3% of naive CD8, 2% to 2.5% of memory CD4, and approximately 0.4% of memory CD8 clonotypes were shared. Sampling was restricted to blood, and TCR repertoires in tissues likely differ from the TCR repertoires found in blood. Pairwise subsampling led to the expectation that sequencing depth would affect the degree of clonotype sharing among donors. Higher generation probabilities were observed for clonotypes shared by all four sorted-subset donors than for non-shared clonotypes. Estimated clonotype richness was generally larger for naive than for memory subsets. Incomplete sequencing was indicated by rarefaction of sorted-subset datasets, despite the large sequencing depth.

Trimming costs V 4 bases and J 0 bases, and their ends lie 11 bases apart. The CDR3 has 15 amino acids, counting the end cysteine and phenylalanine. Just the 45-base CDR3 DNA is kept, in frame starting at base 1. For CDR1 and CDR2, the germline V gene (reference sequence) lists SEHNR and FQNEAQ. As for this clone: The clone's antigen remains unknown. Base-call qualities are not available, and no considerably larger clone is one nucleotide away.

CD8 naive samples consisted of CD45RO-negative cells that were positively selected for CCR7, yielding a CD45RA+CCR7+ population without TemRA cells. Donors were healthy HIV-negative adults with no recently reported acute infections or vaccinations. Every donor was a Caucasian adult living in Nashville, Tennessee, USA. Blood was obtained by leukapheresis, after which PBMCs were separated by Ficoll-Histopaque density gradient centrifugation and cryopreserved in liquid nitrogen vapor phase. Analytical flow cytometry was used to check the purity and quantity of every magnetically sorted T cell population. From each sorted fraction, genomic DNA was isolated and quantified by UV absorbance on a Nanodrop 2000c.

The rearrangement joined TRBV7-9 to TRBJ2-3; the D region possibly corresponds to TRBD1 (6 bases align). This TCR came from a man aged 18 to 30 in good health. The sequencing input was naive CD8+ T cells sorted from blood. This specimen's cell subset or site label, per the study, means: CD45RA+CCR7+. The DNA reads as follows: TGTGCCAGCAGCTCGACAGGCGATAGCACAGATACGCAGTATTTT. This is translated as CASSSTGDSTDTQYF.